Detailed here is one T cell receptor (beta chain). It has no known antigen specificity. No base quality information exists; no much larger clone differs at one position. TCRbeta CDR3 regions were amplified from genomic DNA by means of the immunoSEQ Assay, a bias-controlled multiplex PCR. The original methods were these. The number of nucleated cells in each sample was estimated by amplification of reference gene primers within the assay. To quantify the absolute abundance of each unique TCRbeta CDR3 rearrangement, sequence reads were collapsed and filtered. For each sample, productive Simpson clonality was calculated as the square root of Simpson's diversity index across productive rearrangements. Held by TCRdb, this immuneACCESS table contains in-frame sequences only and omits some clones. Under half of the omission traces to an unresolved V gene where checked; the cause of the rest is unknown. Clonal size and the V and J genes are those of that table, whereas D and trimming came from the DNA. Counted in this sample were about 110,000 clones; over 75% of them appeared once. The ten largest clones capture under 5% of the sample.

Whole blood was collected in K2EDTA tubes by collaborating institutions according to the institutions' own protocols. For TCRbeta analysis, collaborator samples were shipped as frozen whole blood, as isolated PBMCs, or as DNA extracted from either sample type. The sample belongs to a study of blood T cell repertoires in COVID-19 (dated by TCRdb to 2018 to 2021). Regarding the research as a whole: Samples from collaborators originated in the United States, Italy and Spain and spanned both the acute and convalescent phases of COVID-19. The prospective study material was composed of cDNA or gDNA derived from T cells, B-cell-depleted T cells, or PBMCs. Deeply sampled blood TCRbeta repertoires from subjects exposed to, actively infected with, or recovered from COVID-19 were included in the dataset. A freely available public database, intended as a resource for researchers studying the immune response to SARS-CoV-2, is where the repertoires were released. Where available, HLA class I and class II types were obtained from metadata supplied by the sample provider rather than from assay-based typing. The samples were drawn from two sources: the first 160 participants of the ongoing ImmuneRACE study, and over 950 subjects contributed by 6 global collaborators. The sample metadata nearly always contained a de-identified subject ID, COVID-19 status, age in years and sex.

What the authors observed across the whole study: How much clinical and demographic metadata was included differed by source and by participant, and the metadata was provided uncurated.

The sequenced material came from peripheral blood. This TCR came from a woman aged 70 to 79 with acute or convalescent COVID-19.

The DNA sequence follows: TGCGCCAGCAGCTTGGCGGCGGGGTGGGGGAATGAAGCTTTCTTT. It encodes CASSLAAGWGNEAFF. The V and J segments used are TRBV5-1 and TRBJ1-1; the D gene is perhaps TRBD1, from 5 matching bases. The germline ends are 16 bases apart after V is trimmed by 0 bases and J by 7 bases. The CDR3 starts with the cysteine, ends with the phenylalanine, and has 15 residues. The only DNA kept is the CDR3, 45 bases in frame from the first base. CDR1 SGHRS and CDR2 YFSETQ are derived from the germline V gene.